This T cell receptor beta chain is from a study of shared clonotypes between healthy human individuals. Trimming cost V 0 bases and J 14 bases, with 14 bases left between them. The CDR3 is 12 amino acids. CDR1 and CDR2 (germline): SQVTM, ANQGSEA. Notes on the study in general: Sampling covered blood only; tissue repertoires likely differ.

Replicate PCRs run on unsorted PBMC used 300 to 350 ng DNA, which was approximately 30,000 T cell genomes. Produced via immunoSEQ multiplex PCR; TCRdb's table is partial and in-frame only. The sample includes fewer than 550,000 clones, 75% to 80% of them seen just once. Notes on this clone: Its target is unknown.

The sequenced material came from PBMCs. V gene TRBV29-1 combines with J gene TRBJ2-1; D is possibly TRBD2 (6 bases). This TCR derives from a woman aged 40 to 55 in good health. Some clones in this sample may be carry-over from other donors' samples. CDR3 bases: TGCAGCGTTGAAGACCTCTGGAGGGTGAAGTTCTTC. Its protein is CSVEDLWRVKFF.